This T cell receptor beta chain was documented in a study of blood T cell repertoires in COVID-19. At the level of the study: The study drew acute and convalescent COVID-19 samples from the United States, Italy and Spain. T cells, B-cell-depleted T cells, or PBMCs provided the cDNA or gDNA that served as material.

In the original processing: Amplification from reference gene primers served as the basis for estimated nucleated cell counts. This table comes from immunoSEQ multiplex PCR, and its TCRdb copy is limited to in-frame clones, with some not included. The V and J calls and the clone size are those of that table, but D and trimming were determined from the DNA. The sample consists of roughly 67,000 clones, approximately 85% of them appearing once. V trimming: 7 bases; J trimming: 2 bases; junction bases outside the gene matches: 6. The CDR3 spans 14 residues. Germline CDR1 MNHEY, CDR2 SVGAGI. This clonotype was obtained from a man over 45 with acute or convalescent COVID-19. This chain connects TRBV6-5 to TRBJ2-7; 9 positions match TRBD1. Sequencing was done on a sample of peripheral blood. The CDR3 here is CASTEGQGPYEQYF. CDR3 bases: TGTGCCAGCACGGAGGGACAGGGTCCCTACGAGCAGTACTTC.